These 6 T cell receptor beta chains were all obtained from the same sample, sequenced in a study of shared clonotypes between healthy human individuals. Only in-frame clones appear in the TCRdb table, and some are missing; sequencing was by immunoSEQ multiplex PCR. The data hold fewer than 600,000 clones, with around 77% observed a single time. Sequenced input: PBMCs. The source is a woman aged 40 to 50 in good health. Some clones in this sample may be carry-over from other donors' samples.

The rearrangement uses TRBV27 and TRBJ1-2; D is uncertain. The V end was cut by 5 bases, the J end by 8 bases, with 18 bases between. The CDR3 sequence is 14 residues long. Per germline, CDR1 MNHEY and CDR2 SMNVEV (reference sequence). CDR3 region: CASSLNPGSGGYTF. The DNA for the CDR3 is TGTGCCAGCAGTCTAAACCCGGGTTCTGGAGGCTACACCTTC.

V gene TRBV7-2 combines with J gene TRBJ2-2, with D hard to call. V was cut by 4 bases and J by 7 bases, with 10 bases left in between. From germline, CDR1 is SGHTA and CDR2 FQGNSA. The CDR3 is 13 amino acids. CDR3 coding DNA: TGTGCCAGCAGCTATGTCTCCGGCGGGGAGCTGTTTTTT. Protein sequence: CASSYVSGGELFF.

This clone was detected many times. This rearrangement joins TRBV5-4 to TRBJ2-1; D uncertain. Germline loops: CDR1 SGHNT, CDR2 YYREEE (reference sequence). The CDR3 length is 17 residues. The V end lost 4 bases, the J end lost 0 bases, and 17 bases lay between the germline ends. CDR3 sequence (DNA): TGTGCCAGCAGCCGGATATTCTCTAGGAGCTCCTACAATGAGCAGTTCTTC. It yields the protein CASSRIFSRSSYNEQFF.

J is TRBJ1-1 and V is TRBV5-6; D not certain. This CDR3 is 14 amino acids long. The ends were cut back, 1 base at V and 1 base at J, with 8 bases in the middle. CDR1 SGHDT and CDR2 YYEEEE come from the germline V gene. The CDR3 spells CASSLLEGNTEAFF. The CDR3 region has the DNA TGTGCCAGCAGCTTGTTGGAGGGGAACACTGAAGCTTTCTTT.

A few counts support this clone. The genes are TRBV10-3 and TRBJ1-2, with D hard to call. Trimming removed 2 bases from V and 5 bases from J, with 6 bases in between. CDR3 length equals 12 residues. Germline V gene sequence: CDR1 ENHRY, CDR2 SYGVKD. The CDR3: CAISEPPYGYTF. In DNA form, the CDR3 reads TGTGCCATCAGTGAGCCTCCTTATGGCTACACCTTC.

CDR3 coding DNA: TGCGCCAGCAGCTGGGGACGGCGTTCCCAAGAGACCCAGTACTTC. Translated, it gives CASSWGRRSQETQYF. The V gene is TRBV5-1, the J gene TRBJ2-5, with D possibly being TRBD1 or TRBD2 (5 bases each). The CDR3 contains 15 residues. Deletions cut 3 bases from V and 1 base from J, with 13 bases between. Germline CDR1 SGHRS, CDR2 YFSETQ.